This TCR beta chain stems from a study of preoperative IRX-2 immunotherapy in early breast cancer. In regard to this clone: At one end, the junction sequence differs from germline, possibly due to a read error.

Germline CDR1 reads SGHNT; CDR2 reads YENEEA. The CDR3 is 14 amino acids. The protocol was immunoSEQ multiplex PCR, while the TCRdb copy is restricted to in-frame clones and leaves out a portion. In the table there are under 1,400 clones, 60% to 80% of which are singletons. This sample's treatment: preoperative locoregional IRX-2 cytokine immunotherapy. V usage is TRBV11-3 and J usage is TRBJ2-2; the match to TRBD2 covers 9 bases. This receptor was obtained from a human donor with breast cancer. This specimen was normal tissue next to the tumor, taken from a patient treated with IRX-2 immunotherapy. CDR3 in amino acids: CASRNPSGTGELFF. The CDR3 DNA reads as TGTGCCAGCAGGAACCCTAGCGGGACCGGGGAACTGTTTTTT. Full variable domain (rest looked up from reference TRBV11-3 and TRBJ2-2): EAGVVQSPRYKIIEKKQPVAFWCNPISGHNTLYWYLQNLGQGPELLIRYENEEAVDDSQLPKDRFSAERLKGVDSTLKIQPAELGDSAVYLCASRNPSGTGELFFGEGSRLTVL.